The present T cell receptor beta chain was sequenced within a study of blood T cell repertoires in COVID-19. Study details: COVID-19 samples collected from the United States, Italy and Spain covered acute and convalescent phases. In each case, the material was cDNA or gDNA derived from T cells, B-cell-depleted T cells, or PBMCs.

Per the study methods: Scientists estimated how many nucleated cells there were by amplifying reference gene primers. Profiling relied on immunoSEQ multiplex PCR, and the TCRdb table lists in-frame clones only, not all of them. V and J calls and clone size follow that table, whereas D and trimming were derived from the DNA. The table includes about 130,000 clones, about 86% detected once. The CDR3 extends over 14 amino acids. Germline V gene lookup returns CDR1 MNHEY and CDR2 SVGAGI. The V end was cut by 0 bases, the J end by 8 bases, with 13 bases between. The specimen was peripheral blood. The rearrangement joins TRBV6-5 to TRBJ1-2; a possible D gene is TRBD1 (5 bases). This TCR came from a woman aged 45-65 years with acute or convalescent COVID-19. CDR3 region: CASSYSTGEDGYTF. Written as DNA, the CDR3 is TGTGCCAGCAGTTACTCGACGGGGGAGGACGGCTACACCTTC.